Included here is one T cell receptor (beta chain) sequence, with context. Its antigen is unknown. The sample comes from a study of cytomegalovirus exposure and HLA in healthy donors. Study in general: Roughly 89 million unique TCR sequences came from HLA-typed donors in an early release.

Primers for the PCR totalled 60 Vbeta and 13 Jbeta. Here immunoSEQ multiplex PCR was the method, and the copy in TCRdb shows in-frame clones only, minus some. The repertoire holds over 200,000 clones, with around 75% as singletons. General observations from the study: The listing of roughly 160 TCR beta chains classed them as cytomegalovirus-associated. Near-uniform donor sequencing depth was presumed by presence/absence analyses.

This receptor was identified in a woman aged 25 to 39 in good health and CMV-seronegative. The sequencing sample was made of PBMCs.

CDR3 DNA sequence: TGTGCCAGCAGCTTAGTTGGCGGCCCCGGCTCTGGAAACACCATATATTTT. It translates to CASSLVGGPGSGNTIYF. V and J are TRBV7-9 and TRBJ1-3; D gene ambiguous. CDR3 length: 17 residues. The germline V gene encodes CDR1 SEHNR and CDR2 FQNEAQ (reference sequence). The V and J ends lost 1 base and 0 bases respectively, with 13 bases between them.